The clone carrying this T cell receptor beta chain was detected only once. This record comes from a study of blood T cell repertoires in COVID-19. At the level of the study: PBMCs, B-cell-depleted T cells, or T cells were the source of the cDNA or gDNA that made up the material.

Data came from immunoSEQ multiplex PCR; TCRdb stores just in-frame clones and leaves some out. The table records 180,000 or so clones, around 82% of them present only once. Sequencing was performed on peripheral blood. This TCR came from a woman aged 80 or over with acute or convalescent COVID-19.

CDR3 nucleotide sequence: TGTGCCAGCAGGTGGACTAGCGAGTACAATGAGCAGTTCTTC. Amino acid sequence: CASRWTSEYNEQFF. The chain employs TRBV2 and TRBJ2-1, with TRBD2 matching over 9 bases. This CDR3 has 14 residues. CDR1 SNHLY and CDR2 FYNNEI come from the germline V gene. V lost 6 bases, J lost 4 bases, and 4 bases stayed unmatched.